The present T cell receptor (beta chain) was sequenced within a study of T cell repertoires in cytomegalovirus infection. Study observations and caveats: Summed frequency of shared TCR beta families picked out CMV carriers who also had the relevant HLA.

TCRdb ran MiXCR on the reads and lists one entry per CDR3 protein. There are about 740,000 distinct CDR3 sequences in the sample; 35% to 45% occur only once, and around 2.8% lies in the top ten. The CDR3 is made up of 13 amino acids. Per the germline V gene, CDR1 is SGHVS and CDR2 is FNYEAQ. V was clipped by 2 bases and J by 4 bases, with 6 bases between them. This clonotype was recorded at least ten times. Its antigen is still unknown. The V call is TRBV7-6, the J call TRBJ1-3; no clear D. Material: PBMCs. The receptor was derived from a human donor in good health (CMV status not recorded). Some clones in this sample may be carry-over from other donors' samples. CDR3 sequence reads: CASSLNRGNTIYF. Here the CDR3 DNA reads TGTGCCAGCAGCTTAAATCGGGGAAACACCATATATTTT.